Following are 2 T cell receptor beta chains from one sample sequenced in a study of OX40 agonist ivuxolimab in advanced cancers. TCRdb's table, derived via immunoSEQ multiplex PCR, lists solely in-frame clones and lacks some. The table records under 100,000 clones, about 92% of them present only once. Sequenced here: CD4+ or CD8+ T cells sorted from blood, sampled in a trial of the OX40 agonist ivuxolimab. Every receptor here comes from an adult with an advanced solid tumor such as melanoma, head and neck, liver or kidney cancer.

This chain links TRBV5-5 with TRBJ2-2; D may match TRBD1 or TRBD2 (5 bases each). CDR3 length: 14 amino acids. Trimming removed 5 bases from V and 2 bases from J, with 10 bases in between. CDR1 SGHKS and CDR2 YYEKEE come from the germline V gene (reference sequence). CDR3 region: CASRLGPNTGELFF. CDR3 bases: TGTGCCAGCAGACTGGGACCTAACACCGGGGAGCTGTTTTTT.

This clone occurred once. The chain joins TRBV6-5 to TRBJ2-3, with D perhaps being TRBD1 or TRBD2 (5 bases each). CDR3 size: 13 residues. Germline V CDR1 and CDR2: MNHEY, SVGAGI. The V end was cut by 11 bases, the J end by 6 bases, with 18 bases between. CDR3 loop: CASGTPIQDTQYF. The CDR3 DNA is TGTGCCTCCGGGACCCCAATCCAGGATACGCAGTATTTT.